This TCR beta chain is from a study of OX40 agonist ivuxolimab in advanced cancers. Study context: Patients assigned to dose escalation were diagnosed with hepatocellular carcinoma, melanoma, renal cell or head and neck cancer. Allowance was made for prior anti-PD-1, anti-PD-L1 or anti-CTLA-4 therapy, and 35% to 40% had some.

Germline-derived CDR1 and CDR2 are SGHDT and YYEEEE. The CDR3 runs 17 residues. The V gene lost 4 bases and the J gene lost 0 bases, with 17 bases spanning the gap. TCRdb's table, derived via immunoSEQ multiplex PCR, lists solely in-frame clones and lacks some. The table lists roughly 50,000 clones, 80% to 90% of them singletons, with about 0.41% in the top ten. General study results and limits: At doses 0.1 to 3.0 mg/kg, CD4+ and CD8+ clones expanded. Nonresponders, in some cases, also had low normalized T-cell clonal expansion.

The count of this clone is one. Its cognate antigen is unknown. V and J are TRBV5-6 and TRBJ1-5; D remains ambiguous. The sequencing here drew on CD4+ or CD8+ T cells sorted from blood, taken in a trial of the OX40 agonist ivuxolimab. This clonotype originated in an adult with an advanced solid tumor such as melanoma, head and neck, liver or kidney cancer. The CDR3 bases are TGTGCCAGCAGCCTCTCGAAAGGGTTTTATAGCAATCAGCCCCAGCATTTT. It yields the protein CASSLSKGFYSNQPQHF.